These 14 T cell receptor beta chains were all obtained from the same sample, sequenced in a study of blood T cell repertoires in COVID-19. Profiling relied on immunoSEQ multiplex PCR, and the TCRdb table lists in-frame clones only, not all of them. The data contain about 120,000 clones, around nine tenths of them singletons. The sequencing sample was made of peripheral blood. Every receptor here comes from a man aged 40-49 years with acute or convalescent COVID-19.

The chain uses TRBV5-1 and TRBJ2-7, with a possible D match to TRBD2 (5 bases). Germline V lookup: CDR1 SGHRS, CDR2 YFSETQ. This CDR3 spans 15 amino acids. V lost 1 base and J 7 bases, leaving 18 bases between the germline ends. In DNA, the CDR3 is TGCGCCAGCAGCTTGTTTTCCGGGAATACAAGAGAGCAGTACTTC. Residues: CASSLFSGNTREQYF.

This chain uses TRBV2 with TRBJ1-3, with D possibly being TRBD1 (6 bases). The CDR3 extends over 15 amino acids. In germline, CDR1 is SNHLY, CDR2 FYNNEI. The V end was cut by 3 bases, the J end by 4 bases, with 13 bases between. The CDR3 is CASSEGGARGNTIYF. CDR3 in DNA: TGTGCCAGCAGTGAGGGGGGGGCGAGAGGAAACACCATATATTTT.

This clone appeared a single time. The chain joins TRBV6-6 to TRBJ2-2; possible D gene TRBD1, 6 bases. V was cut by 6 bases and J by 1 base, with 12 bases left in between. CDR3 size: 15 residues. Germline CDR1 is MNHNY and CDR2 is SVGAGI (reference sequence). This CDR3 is CASRTAQGNTGELFF. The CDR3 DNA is TGTGCCAGCAGAACCGCACAGGGGAACACCGGGGAGCTGTTTTTT.

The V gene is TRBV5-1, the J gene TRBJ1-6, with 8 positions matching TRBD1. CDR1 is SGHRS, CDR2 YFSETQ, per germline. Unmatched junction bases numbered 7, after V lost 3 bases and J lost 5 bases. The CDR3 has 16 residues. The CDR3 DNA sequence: TGCGCCAGCAGCTCCCTATGGACAGGGAATAATTCACCCCTCCACTTT. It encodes CASSSLWTGNNSPLHF. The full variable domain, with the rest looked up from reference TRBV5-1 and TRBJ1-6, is KAGVTQTPRYLIKTRGQQVTLSCSPISGHRSVSWYQQTPGQGLQFLFEYFSETQRNKGNFPGRFSGRQFSNSRSEMNVSTLELGDSALYLCASSSLWTGNNSPLHFGNGTRLTVT.

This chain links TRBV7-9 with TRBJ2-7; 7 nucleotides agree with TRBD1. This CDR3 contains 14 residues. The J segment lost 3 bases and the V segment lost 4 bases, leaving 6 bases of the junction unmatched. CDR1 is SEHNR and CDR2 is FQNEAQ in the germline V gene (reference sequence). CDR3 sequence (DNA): TGTGCCAGCAGCTCACAGGGGAATCACTACGAGCAGTACTTC. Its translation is CASSSQGNHYEQYF.

The CDR3 nucleotides read TGTGCCAGCTCGACCGGGCTGGACAGCAACTATGGCTACACCTTC. Its translation: CASSTGLDSNYGYTF. The chain links TRBV7-2 to TRBJ1-2; D is possibly TRBD1 (6 bases). V was shortened by 8 bases and J by 2 bases, with 18 bases between the two germline ends. The CDR3 has 15 residues. Germline CDR1 is SGHTA and CDR2 is FQGNSA.

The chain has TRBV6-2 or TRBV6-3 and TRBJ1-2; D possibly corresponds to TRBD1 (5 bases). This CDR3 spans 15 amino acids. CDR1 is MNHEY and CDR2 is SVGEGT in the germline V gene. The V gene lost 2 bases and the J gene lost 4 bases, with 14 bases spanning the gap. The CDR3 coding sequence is TGTGCCAGCAGTTACGCCGGCAGGGATGCCTATGGCTACACCTTC. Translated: CASSYAGRDAYGYTF.

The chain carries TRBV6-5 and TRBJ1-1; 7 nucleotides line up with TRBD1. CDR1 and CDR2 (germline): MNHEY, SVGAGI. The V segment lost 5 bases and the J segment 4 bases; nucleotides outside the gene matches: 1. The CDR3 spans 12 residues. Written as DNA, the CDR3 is TGTGCCAGCAGTCACAGGGGCACTGAAGCTTTCTTT. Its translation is CASSHRGTEAFF.

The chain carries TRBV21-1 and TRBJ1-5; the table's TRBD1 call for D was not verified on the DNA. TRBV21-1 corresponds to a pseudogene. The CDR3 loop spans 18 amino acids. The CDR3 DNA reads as TGTGCCAGCAGCACCACACCCCGGGACAGAAATTTCAATCAGCCCCAGCATTTT. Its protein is CASSTTPRDRNFNQPQHF.

The DNA of the CDR3 is TGTGCCAGCAGCCCCAGGGACCGGGACAGCAATGAGCAGTTCTTC. Translating it yields CASSPRDRDSNEQFF. J is TRBJ2-1 and V is TRBV6-2 or TRBV6-3; 7 bases align to TRBD1. CDR1 is MNHEY, CDR2 SVGEGT, per germline. The CDR3 covers 15 residues. Trimming removed 6 bases from V and 6 bases from J; junction bases left unmatched: 11.

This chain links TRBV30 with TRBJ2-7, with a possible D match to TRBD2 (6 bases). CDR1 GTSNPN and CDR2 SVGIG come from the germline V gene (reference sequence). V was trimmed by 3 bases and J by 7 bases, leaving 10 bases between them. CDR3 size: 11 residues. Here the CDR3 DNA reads TGTGCCTGGAGCCCTCGGGGGGAGCAGTACTTC. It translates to CAWSPRGEQYF.

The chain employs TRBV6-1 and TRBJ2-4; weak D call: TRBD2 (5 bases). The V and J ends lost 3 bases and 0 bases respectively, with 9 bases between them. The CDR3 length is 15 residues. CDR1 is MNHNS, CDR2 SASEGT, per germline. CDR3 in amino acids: CASSDPGLAKNIQYF. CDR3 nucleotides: TGTGCCAGCAGTGATCCAGGACTAGCCAAAAACATTCAGTACTTC.

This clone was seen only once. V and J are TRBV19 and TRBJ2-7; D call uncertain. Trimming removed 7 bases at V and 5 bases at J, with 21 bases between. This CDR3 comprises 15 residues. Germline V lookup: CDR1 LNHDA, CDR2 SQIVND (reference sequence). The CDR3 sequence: CASKVGFETGHEQYF. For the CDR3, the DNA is TGTGCCAGTAAGGTCGGCTTCGAAACTGGGCACGAGCAGTACTTC.

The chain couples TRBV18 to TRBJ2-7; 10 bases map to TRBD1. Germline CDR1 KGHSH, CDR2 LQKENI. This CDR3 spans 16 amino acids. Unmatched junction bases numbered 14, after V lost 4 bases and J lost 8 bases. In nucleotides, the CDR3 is TGTGCCAGCTCACTAGATACCGGGACAGGGGATGGAAAGCAGTACTTC. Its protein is CASSLDTGTGDGKQYF.